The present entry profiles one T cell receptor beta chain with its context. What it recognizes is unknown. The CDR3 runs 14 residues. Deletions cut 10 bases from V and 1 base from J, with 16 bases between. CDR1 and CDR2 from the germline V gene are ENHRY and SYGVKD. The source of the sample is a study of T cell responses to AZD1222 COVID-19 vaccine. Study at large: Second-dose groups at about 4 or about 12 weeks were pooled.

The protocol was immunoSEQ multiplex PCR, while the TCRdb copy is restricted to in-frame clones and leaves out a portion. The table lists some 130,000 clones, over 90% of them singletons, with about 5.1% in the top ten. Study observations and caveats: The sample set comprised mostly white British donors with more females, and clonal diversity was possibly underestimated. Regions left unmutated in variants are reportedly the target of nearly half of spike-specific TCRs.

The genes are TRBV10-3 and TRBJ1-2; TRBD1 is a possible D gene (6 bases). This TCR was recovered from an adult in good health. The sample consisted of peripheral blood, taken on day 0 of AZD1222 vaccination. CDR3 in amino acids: CATNPGHDNYGYTF. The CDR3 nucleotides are TGTGCCACGAACCCGGGACACGATAACTATGGCTACACCTTC.